Shown below are 32 T cell receptor beta chains from a single sample sequenced in a study of early T cells in non-severe SARS-CoV-2 infection. Using its own MiXCR run on the 5' RACE reads, TCRdb lists one record per CDR3 protein. The data show about 80,000 distinct CDR3 sequences, with about 12% seen just once and roughly a sixth held by the top ten. The sample in question was whole blood, obtained at baseline. The receptors were sampled from an adult who was a healthcare worker with PCR-confirmed SARS-CoV-2 infection or an uninfected control (not recorded which). The donor label of this sample is uncertain.

The genes are TRBV27 and TRBJ2-5; 14 positions agree with TRBD2. Germline lookup yields CDR1 MNHEY and CDR2 SMNVEV (reference sequence). The V and J ends lost 5 bases and 4 bases, in that order; junction bases with no gene match: 12. The CDR3 loop spans 18 amino acids. CDR3 loop: CASSPGTSGGHGGETQYF. In DNA, the CDR3 is TGTGCCAGCAGTCCCGGGACTAGCGGGGGTCACGGGGGAGAGACCCAGTACTTC.

This clonotype was detected many times. V gene TRBV12-3 or TRBV12-4 combines with J gene TRBJ2-2; D possibly uses TRBD1 or TRBD2 (6 bases each). This CDR3 is built from 16 residues. V lost 6 bases, J lost 7 bases, and 21 bases lay in between. The CDR3 here is CASSPLGGLRGGELFF. CDR3 coding DNA: TGTGCCAGCAGCCCATTGGGGGGCCTAAGAGGCGGGGAGCTGTTTTTT.

V is TRBV25-1 and J is TRBJ1-6; D may be TRBD1 (5 bases). Deletions cut 3 bases from V and 7 bases from J, with 10 bases between. CDR1 and CDR2 (germline): MGHDK, SYGVNS. This CDR3 region has 14 residues. The CDR3 protein is CASSEQGGNSPLHF. In nucleotides, the CDR3 is TGTGCCAGCAGTGAGCAGGGAGGCAATTCACCCCTCCACTTT.

This clonotype occurred a few times. The chain employs TRBV27 and TRBJ1-1, with a tentative D call TRBD1 (6 bases). The germline gives CDR1 MNHEY, CDR2 SMNVEV (reference sequence). V was pared by 2 bases and J by 1 base, with 11 bases between. The CDR3 is made up of 15 amino acids. CDR3 in amino acids: CASSLGGHGNTEAFF. CDR3 DNA: TGTGCCAGCAGTTTAGGGGGCCACGGGAACACTGAAGCTTTCTTT.

This chain connects TRBV19 to TRBJ2-1; 8 positions agree with TRBD2. The CDR3 consists of 18 residues. Germline values: CDR1 LNHDA, CDR2 SQIVND (reference sequence). V was pared by 3 bases and J by 0 bases, with 10 bases of the junction left unmatched. The CDR3 protein is CASSISSGGRGSYNEQFF. As DNA, the CDR3 is TGTGCCAGTAGTATCTCGAGCGGGGGCCGAGGCTCCTACAATGAGCAGTTCTTC.

The rearrangement links TRBV11-3 to TRBJ2-5, with unresolved D. The CDR3 contains 13 residues. Trimming pared 2 bases from V and 3 bases from J, leaving 7 bases between. CDR1 and CDR2 (germline): SGHNT, YENEEA. The CDR3 here is CASSLNPEETQYF. CDR3 nucleotides: TGTGCCAGCAGCTTAAATCCCGAAGAGACCCAGTACTTC. Full variable domain (remainder filled in from reference TRBV11-3 and TRBJ2-5): EAGVVQSPRYKIIEKKQPVAFWCNPISGHNTLYWYLQNLGQGPELLIRYENEEAVDDSQLPKDRFSAERLKGVDSTLKIQPAELGDSAVYLCASSLNPEETQYFGPGTRLLVL.

The chain couples TRBV7-2 to TRBJ2-7; D may be TRBD2 (5 bases). The CDR3 sequence is 12 residues long. V lost 3 bases and J 2 bases, leaving 5 bases between the germline ends. Germline CDR1 SGHTA, CDR2 FQGNSA. The CDR3 protein is CASSLTTYEQYF. The CDR3 nucleotides read TGTGCCAGCAGCTTGACTACCTACGAGCAGTACTTC.

This clonotype was seen a handful of times. The V and J genes are TRBV12-3 or TRBV12-4 and TRBJ2-1, with TRBD1 matching over 7 bases. CDR3 length: 13 residues. V lost 5 bases, J lost 4 bases, and 2 bases stayed unmatched. CDR3 bases: TGTGCCAGCAGTCCGGACAGGTACAATGAGCAGTTCTTC. It yields the protein CASSPDRYNEQFF.

This clonotype appeared a few times. This rearrangement joins TRBV19 to TRBJ2-7; D is unresolved. The CDR3 sequence is 15 residues long. V lost 6 bases and J 3 bases, leaving 18 bases between the germline ends. Germline V CDR1 and CDR2: LNHDA, SQIVND (reference sequence). Here the CDR3 DNA reads TGTGCCAGTAGATTGGCAGCCAGTGGTTTCTACGAGCAGTACTTC. Amino acid sequence: CASRLAASGFYEQYF.

V and J are TRBV6-1 and TRBJ1-2, with D unresolved. Germline V gives CDR1 MNHNS, CDR2 SASEGT. The CDR3 covers 16 residues. The V and J ends lost 7 bases and 4 bases respectively, with 22 bases between them. CDR3: CASTPSPGTAAYGYTF. Written as DNA, the CDR3 is TGTGCCAGCACCCCCTCCCCGGGAACAGCGGCCTATGGCTACACCTTC.

This clonotype was seen repeatedly, ten times or more. The chain is built from TRBV7-2 and TRBJ2-3; 8 bases are shared with TRBD2. The CDR3 totals 15 residues. The J segment lost 3 bases and the V segment lost 1 base, leaving 3 bases of the junction unmatched. CDR1 SGHTA and CDR2 FQGNSA come from the germline V gene. CDR3 loop: CASSLDSGVTDTQYF. CDR3 DNA: TGTGCCAGCAGCTTAGATAGCGGGGTGACAGATACGCAGTATTTT.

The table lists this clonotype with many counts. This chain uses TRBV10-3 with TRBJ1-4; no clear D. Germline CDR1 and CDR2: ENHRY and SYGVKD. The CDR3 totals 13 residues. V was trimmed by 11 bases and J by 8 bases, leaving 18 bases between them. CDR3 in DNA: TGTGCCGCTGGACCCGCAGTTGGCGAAAAACTGTTTTTT. This gives the protein CAAGPAVGEKLFF.

This clonotype was detected many times. The chain couples TRBV4-1 to TRBJ1-5; D remains ambiguous. Germline-derived CDR1 and CDR2 are MGHRA and YSYEKL. V lost 1 base and J 6 bases, leaving 7 bases between the germline ends. The CDR3 covers 13 residues. CDR3 sequence: CASSQVNVQPQHF. CDR3 DNA: TGCGCCAGCAGCCAAGTAAATGTTCAGCCCCAGCATTTT.

The rearrangement joins TRBV6-6 to TRBJ2-7; perhaps D is TRBD1 or TRBD2 (5 bases each). Germline V gene lookup returns CDR1 MNHNY and CDR2 SVGAGI (reference sequence). V dropped 4 bases and J dropped 2 bases, with 15 bases sitting between them. The CDR3 spans 15 residues. CDR3 DNA: TGTGCCAGCAGTTCCGAGGGGTTACTGACCTACGAGCAGTACTTC. This gives the protein CASSSEGLLTYEQYF.

The chain is built from TRBV5-1 and TRBJ2-3, with D perhaps matching TRBD1 (6 bases). Germline values: CDR1 SGHRS, CDR2 YFSETQ. The length of the CDR3 is 14 residues. Trimming shortened V by 4 bases and J by 3 bases, and 12 bases separated the two germline ends. The CDR3 nucleotides read TGCGCCAGCAGCGGTGCAGGGGAAACAGATACGCAGTATTTT. Its protein product is CASSGAGETDTQYF.

The rearrangement links TRBV4-1 to TRBJ1-6; the match to TRBD1 covers 9 bases. The V and J ends lost 2 bases and 6 bases, in that order; junction bases with no gene match: 5. There are 16 residues in the CDR3. Germline V gives CDR1 MGHRA, CDR2 YSYEKL. CDR3 in DNA: TGCGCCAGCAGCCAATCGGGACAGGGCCTTAATTCACCCCTCCACTTT. The encoded protein is CASSQSGQGLNSPLHF.

J is TRBJ1-5 and V is TRBV6-5; D gene ambiguous. The CDR3 runs 15 residues. Germline values: CDR1 MNHEY, CDR2 SVGAGI. Trimming left V 0 bases short and J 6 bases short, with 12 bases between. The CDR3 DNA reads TGTGCCAGCAGTTACTCAACCGCCGCAGGTCAGCCCCAGCATTTT. Its protein product is CASSYSTAAGQPQHF.

CDR3 in DNA: TGCGCCAGCAGCCCGGGGACAGGTCATGGCTACACCTTC. This gives the protein CASSPGTGHGYTF. V and J are TRBV5-1 and TRBJ1-2, with 8 positions matching TRBD1. The germline gives CDR1 SGHRS, CDR2 YFSETQ. The V gene end was trimmed by 4 bases and the J gene end by 6 bases; junction bases not matched to a gene: 5. The CDR3 runs to 13 residues.

The chain links TRBV12-3 or TRBV12-4 to TRBJ2-5; D is possibly TRBD1 or TRBD2 (5 bases each). The CDR3 is made up of 14 amino acids. The V gene lost 5 bases and the J gene lost 9 bases, with 19 bases spanning the gap. CDR3 region: CASSRDGSRGAQYF. The DNA for the CDR3 is TGTGCCAGCAGTCGGGACGGTTCAAGAGGGGCCCAGTACTTC.

This clonotype was seen only a few times. V gene TRBV10-3 combines with J gene TRBJ2-7, with 7 bases that match TRBD2. From germline, CDR1 is ENHRY and CDR2 SYGVKD. V lost 10 bases to trimming and J lost 3 bases; unmatched junction nucleotides: 12. This CDR3 spans 14 amino acids. In DNA form, the CDR3 reads TGTGCCACCTCTCAATCCAGGGAGGGCTACGAGCAGTACTTC. This codes for CATSQSREGYEQYF.

This clonotype has only a few counts. This chain uses TRBV5-1 with TRBJ2-3; unclear D gene. CDR3 size: 14 residues. With 0 bases removed from V and 2 bases from J, the gap between germline ends came to 7 bases. The germline V gene has CDR1 SGHRS and CDR2 YFSETQ. The CDR3 sequence: CASSLAEDTDTQYF. The DNA of the CDR3 is TGCGCCAGCAGCTTGGCCGAGGACACAGATACGCAGTATTTT.

This clonotype was seen repeatedly, ten times or more. V is TRBV12-3 or TRBV12-4 and J is TRBJ2-6; 7 bases match TRBD1. V lost 5 bases, J lost 1 base, and 17 bases stayed unmatched. This CDR3 region has 20 residues. CDR3 nucleotide sequence: TGTGCCAGCAGTCCGTACAGACAGGGCCTGTTTTTTTCTGGGGCCAACGTCCTGACTTTC. It translates to CASSPYRQGLFFSGANVLTF.

At least ten counts were recorded for this clonotype. The DNA is omitted, as the CDR3 cannot be located on it reliably, and the CDR3 follows TCRdb's listing. The chain recombines TRBV10-2 with TRBJ1-1; TRBD1, the table's D call, was not compared with the DNA. Ends included, the CDR3 has 14 residues. Germline CDR1 reads WSHSY; CDR2 reads SAAADI. CDR3: CASILGRMNTEAFF.

This rearrangement joins TRBV20-1 to TRBJ2-7, with TRBD2 as a possible D gene (5 bases). V was trimmed by 5 bases and J by 0 bases, leaving 8 bases between them. CDR1 DFQATT and CDR2 SNEGSKA come from the germline V gene (reference sequence). The CDR3 runs 12 residues. The CDR3 DNA sequence: TGCAGTGCTGAGGGTCTCTCCTACGAGCAGTACTTC. Amino acid sequence: CSAEGLSYEQYF.

This clonotype was counted at least ten times. This chain uses TRBV5-4 with TRBJ2-5; D may be TRBD2 (6 bases). Germline CDR1 and CDR2: SGHNT and YYREEE (reference sequence). Trimming pared 7 bases from V and 1 base from J, leaving 11 bases between. The CDR3 contains 13 residues. The CDR3 bases are TGTGCCAGCGGACTATGGGGCCAAGAGACCCAGTACTTC. Protein sequence: CASGLWGQETQYF. Variable domain in full (rest from reference TRBV5-4 and TRBJ2-5): ETGVTQSPTHLIKTRGQQVTLRCSSQSGHNTVSWYQQALGQGPQFIFQYYREEENGRGNFPPRFSGLQFPNYSSELNVNALELDDSALYLCASGLWGQETQYFGPGTRLLVL.

In this sample, this clonotype turned up a few times. One end of the junction fails to match germline, which may point to a read error. V and J are TRBV6-2 or TRBV6-3 and TRBJ2-7; 9 bases line up with TRBD1. Germline V gene lookup returns CDR1 MNHEY and CDR2 SVGEGT. The CDR3 has 12 residues. The CDR3 DNA follows: TGTGCCAGCAGTTCGACCGGGACAGGGAAGAACTTC. Translating gives CASSSTGTGKNF.

This clonotype has just a few counts. The rearrangement joins TRBV7-8 to TRBJ2-3, with TRBD1 as a possible D gene (6 bases). The CDR3 contains 15 residues. The germline CDR1 and CDR2 sequences are SGHVS and FQNEAQ. Between the trimmed V and J ends, which lost 5 bases and 0 bases, there was a span of 12 bases. The CDR3 spells CASSTRDISTDTQYF. CDR3 bases: TGTGCCAGCAGCACACGGGACATTAGCACAGATACGCAGTATTTT.

This clonotype was seen only a few times. The CDR3 DNA sequence: TGTGCCAGCAGTTATCTTCCTAGCGGGGGGACAGATACGCAGTATTTT. Amino acids: CASSYLPSGGTDTQYF. The gene calls are TRBV12-3 or TRBV12-4 and TRBJ2-3; 11 bases line up with TRBD2. Unmatched junction bases numbered 6, after V lost 4 bases and J lost 3 bases. The CDR3 extends over 16 amino acids.

The sample holds a few counts of this clonotype. This chain's CDR3 is CASSSQGSEAFF. In DNA form, the CDR3 reads TGCGCCAGCAGCTCACAGGGTTCTGAAGCTTTCTTT. The chain employs TRBV5-1 and TRBJ1-1; D perhaps matches TRBD1 (6 bases). This CDR3 is built from 12 residues. Germline-derived CDR1 and CDR2 are SGHRS and YFSETQ. Trimming cost V 3 bases and J 6 bases, with 9 bases left between them.

The chain employs TRBV11-2 and TRBJ2-5; 8 bases are a match to TRBD2. The germline CDR1 and CDR2 sequences are SGHAT and FQNNGV. Trimming cost V 5 bases and J 6 bases; bases outside gene matches: 17. The CDR3 consists of 17 residues. CDR3 DNA sequence: TGTGCCAGCAGCCTACAGAGTCTGGCTAGCGGGCGGCAGACCCAGTACTTC. This encodes CASSLQSLASGRQTQYF.

J is TRBJ1-2 and V is TRBV7-2; no clear D. The V gene's germline CDR1 is SGHTA and CDR2 FQGNSA. This CDR3 has 13 residues. V lost 2 bases and J lost 4, with 8 bases in between. The CDR3 DNA sequence: TGTGCCAGCAGCTTATCGCGGCTCTATGGCTACACCTTC. This encodes CASSLSRLYGYTF.

In this sample, this clonotype turned up a few times. The gene calls are TRBV6-2 or TRBV6-3 and TRBJ2-7, with D perhaps matching TRBD2 (6 bases). Germline values: CDR1 MNHEY, CDR2 SVGEGT. V lost 8 bases and J lost 3, with 14 bases in between. CDR3 length equals 13 residues. The CDR3: CASGRAGLYEQYF. Written as DNA, the CDR3 is TGTGCCAGCGGACGAGCGGGCCTCTACGAGCAGTACTTC.